The entry below gives a single T cell receptor (beta chain) sequence along with its context. The identical CDR3 is also encoded by other nucleotide sequences in the sample. This entry comes from a study of blood T cell repertoires in COVID-19. The assay was immunoSEQ multiplex PCR, and TCRdb's table has in-frame clones only and misses some. Of approximately 250,000 clones detected, around 90% appear once; the ten largest clones hold 2.5% to 3%. The V gene lost 2 bases and the J gene lost 5 bases, with 6 bases spanning the gap. In germline, CDR1 is MDHEN, CDR2 SYDVKM. There are 12 residues in the CDR3.

The material sequenced was PBMCs or T cells enriched from blood (not recorded which). This TCR derives from a man aged 40-50 years who had been exposed to COVID-19. This chain links TRBV28 with TRBJ1-1; D unresolved. The CDR3 region has the DNA TGTGCCAGCAGTTTACGGGGAACTGAAGCTTTCTTT. This encodes CASSLRGTEAFF.